Each of the 17 T cell receptor beta chains below was sequenced from the same sample in a study of molecular identifiers for immune sequencing clone quantification. TCRdb re-called the PCR reads through MiXCR, storing one row per CDR3 protein. Of a few hundred thousand distinct CDR3 sequences in the sample, roughly 24% were seen once. Sequencing was performed on naive CD8+ T cells from blood, with Jurkat cell RNA spiked in. The subset here: FACS-sorted CD8+CD4-CCR7+CD45RA+ naive T cells. These TCRs come from a human donor in good health. Some libraries in this study had Jurkat cell RNA spiked in.

This clonotype has only a few counts. The rearrangement links TRBV7-3 to TRBJ2-6; tentatively, D is TRBD1 or TRBD2 (6 bases each). The V end lost 3 bases, the J end lost 1 base, and 22 bases lay between the germline ends. The CDR3 extends over 20 amino acids. Germline V CDR1 and CDR2: SGHTA, FQGTGA. The CDR3 bases are TGTGCCAGCAGCTTTACGTCTGGGGGGCGCTCGGTATCTGGGGCCAACGTCCTGACTTTC. Protein sequence: CASSFTSGGRSVSGANVLTF.

This clonotype was observed a handful of times. The V call is TRBV10-2, the J call TRBJ1-1, with a possible D match to TRBD1 (5 bases). CDR1 and CDR2 from the germline V gene are WSHSY and SAAADI. The CDR3 has 14 amino acids. Trimming pared 3 bases from V and 4 bases from J, leaving 12 bases between. The chain's CDR3 is CASSDSKGSTEAFF. The DNA for the CDR3 is TGCGCCAGCAGTGATTCAAAGGGGTCCACTGAAGCTTTCTTT.

In its sample, this clonotype was seen a few times. The chain carries TRBV11-2 and TRBJ2-1; 7 bases are shared with TRBD2. The CDR3 loop spans 17 amino acids. Losses at the gene ends were 5 bases for V and 4 bases for J; bases not matched to a gene: 14. Germline V CDR1 and CDR2: SGHAT, FQNNGV. CDR3 DNA: TGTGCCAGCAGCCCCCTTAGTGGCCGGGGGGTGTACAATGAGCAGTTCTTC. As protein: CASSPLSGRGVYNEQFF.

The rearrangement uses TRBV7-9 and TRBJ2-7, with D perhaps being TRBD1 or TRBD2 (5 bases each). Germline CDR1 reads SEHNR; CDR2 reads FQNEAQ (reference sequence). V lost 7 bases to trimming and J lost 2 bases, with 18 bases between them. The CDR3 has 15 residues. This CDR3 reads CASTPDEGKAYEQYF. The CDR3 region has the DNA TGTGCCAGCACCCCCGATGAGGGGAAAGCCTACGAGCAGTACTTC.

About this clonotype itself: The CDR3 does not close with the conserved phenylalanine or tryptophan, likely indicating a read error. The chain has TRBV11-2 and TRBJ2-5, with TRBD2 identical over 7 bases. The CDR3 loop spans 15 amino acids. From germline, CDR1 is SGHAT and CDR2 FQNNGV. V shed 2 bases, J shed 2 bases, and the junction held 5 bases outside the gene matches. The chain's CDR3 is CASSLLSGEQETQYL. CDR3 in DNA: TGTGCCAGCAGCTTATTGAGCGGGGAACAAGAGACCCAGTACCTC.

This clonotype has only a few counts. J is TRBJ1-4 and V is TRBV27, with D perhaps TRBD1 (5 bases). Looked up from germline, CDR1 is MNHEY and CDR2 is SMNVEV (reference sequence). V was pared by 5 bases and J by 7 bases, with 17 bases between. This CDR3 has 15 amino acids. The CDR3 loop is CASSPDGTAGEKLFF. CDR3 nucleotide sequence: TGTGCCAGCAGTCCCGACGGGACGGCGGGTGAAAAACTGTTTTTT.

The chain carries TRBV6-1 and TRBJ1-5; D is possibly TRBD1 (5 bases). The germline CDR1 and CDR2 sequences are MNHNS and SASEGT. V shed 2 bases and J shed 3 bases, with 14 bases lying between them. The length of the CDR3 is 16 residues. CDR3 coding DNA: TGTGCCAGCAGTGAATTCGGTCCAGGGTCCAATCAGCCCCAGCATTTT. Protein sequence: CASSEFGPGSNQPQHF.

The chain employs TRBV19 and TRBJ1-6; 7 bases map to TRBD1. This CDR3 spans 15 amino acids. V trimming: 11 bases; J trimming: 8 bases; junction bases outside the gene matches: 15. Looked up from germline, CDR1 is LNHDA and CDR2 is SQIVND (reference sequence). The CDR3 loop reads CASQRALRGYSPLHF. The CDR3 DNA sequence: TGTGCCTCCCAACGGGCACTCAGGGGGTATTCACCCCTCCACTTT. The full variable domain, its missing parts supplied by reference TRBV19 and TRBJ1-6, is DGGITQSPKYLFRKEGQNVTLSCEQNLNHDAMYWYRQDPGQGLRLIYYSQIVNDFQKGDIAEGYSVSREKKESFPLTVTSAQKNPTAFYLCASQRALRGYSPLHFGNGTRLTVT.

On this clonotype itself: Given a much more abundant clone one base away, this may be a read error. Given the absence of the conserved phenylalanine or tryptophan at the CDR3 end, a read error is likely. The chain couples TRBV7-9 to TRBJ2-6; D unclear. This CDR3 has 15 amino acids. Trimming removed 6 bases from V and 4 bases from J, with 13 bases in between. In germline, CDR1 is SEHNR, CDR2 FQNEAQ (reference sequence). The CDR3 here is CASSHTLGGANVLTL. CDR3 DNA: TGTGCCAGCAGTCACACCCTGGGAGGGGCCAACGTCCTGACTCTC.

The gene calls are TRBV19 and TRBJ2-7, with D perhaps matching TRBD2 (5 bases). This CDR3 contains 13 residues. CDR1 and CDR2 from the germline V gene are LNHDA and SQIVND (reference sequence). V was cut by 5 bases and J by 3 bases, with 11 bases left in between. The CDR3 nucleotides read TGTGCCAGTAGTTTCGGGGTTTACTACGAGCAGTACTTC. Its protein product is CASSFGVYYEQYF.

This clonotype showed up many times. The chain links TRBV7-9 to TRBJ1-1; unclear D gene. This CDR3 contains 16 residues. Germline values: CDR1 SEHNR, CDR2 FQNEAQ (reference sequence). Trimming took off 4 bases at V and 4 bases at J, with 19 bases between the two ends. CDR3 in amino acids: CASSSYEAPGGTEAFF. The CDR3 nucleotides are TGTGCCAGCAGCTCGTACGAGGCCCCCGGAGGCACTGAAGCTTTCTTT.

This clonotype was seen a single time. Since no conserved phenylalanine or tryptophan closes the CDR3, a read error is the likely cause. The V gene is TRBV19, the J gene TRBJ1-2; D is unclear. V was clipped by 3 bases and J by 2 bases, with 7 bases between them. This CDR3 region has 13 residues. Germline-derived CDR1 and CDR2 are LNHDA and SQIVND (reference sequence). In DNA, the CDR3 is TGTGCCAGTAGTATGACTAACAACTATGGCTACACCTAC. Translated, it gives CASSMTNNYGYTY.

The table lists this clonotype with many counts. This sequence joins TRBV15 and TRBJ2-2; no clear D gene. Germline-derived CDR1 and CDR2 are LNHNV and YYDKDF (reference sequence). The V and J ends lost 0 bases and 1 base respectively, with 9 bases between them. The CDR3 is 16 residues long. The CDR3 DNA sequence: TGTGCCACCAGCAGAGATTATGCAGGGAACACCGGGGAGCTGTTTTTT. This encodes CATSRDYAGNTGELFF.

To note about this clonotype: A read error may explain this, as a much larger clone is one base away. The genes are TRBV7-2 and TRBJ2-5, with 8 bases that match TRBD2. Losses at the gene ends were 4 bases for V and 1 base for J; bases not matched to a gene: 5. The CDR3 is 15 residues long. CDR1 SGHTA and CDR2 FQGNSA come from the germline V gene. The DNA for the CDR3 is TGTGCCAGCAGCTGGCCAGGACTAGCCCAAGAGACCCAGTACTTC. Translation gives CASSWPGLAQETQYF.

The genes are TRBV20-1 and TRBJ2-2; 15 bases align to TRBD2. The V gene end was trimmed by 5 bases and the J gene end by 5 bases; junction bases not matched to a gene: 6. Germline V gene lookup returns CDR1 DFQATT and CDR2 SNEGSKA (reference sequence). The CDR3 runs to 16 residues. CDR3 coding DNA: TGCAGTGCTGGACTAGCGGGAGGGCCACGGACCGGGGAGCTGTTTTTT. Translated: CSAGLAGGPRTGELFF.

This clonotype was seen repeatedly, ten times or more. The chain recombines TRBV2 with TRBJ2-5; possibly TRBD1 for D (6 bases). Trimming stripped 6 bases from V and 5 bases from J, with 19 bases between. Germline V gives CDR1 SNHLY, CDR2 FYNNEI. This CDR3 has 15 residues. CDR3 residues: CASSDPSQGLETQYF. CDR3 nucleotide sequence: TGTGCCAGCAGCGACCCCTCACAGGGCTTGGAGACCCAGTACTTC.

This clonotype showed up just a few times. The chain links TRBV13 to TRBJ2-7; D is unresolved. V was trimmed by 5 bases and J by 0 bases, leaving 11 bases between them. CDR1 is PRHDT, CDR2 FYEKMQ, per germline (reference sequence). The length of the CDR3 is 14 residues. The DNA for the CDR3 is TGTGCCAGCAGCCCCCAGGTGTCCTCCTACGAGCAGTACTTC. This gives the protein CASSPQVSSYEQYF.